These T cell receptor beta chains were read from a single sample in a study of blood T cell repertoires in COVID-19. Produced via immunoSEQ multiplex PCR; TCRdb's table is partial and in-frame only. The sample includes 110,000 to 150,000 clones, 78% seen only once; the top ten take about 1.9%. The sequenced sample consisted of peripheral blood. The receptors here all came from a woman aged 60 to 75 with acute or convalescent COVID-19. The CDR3 runs from the conserved cysteine through the conserved F or W. D genes are given only for firm matches. For some rows the clone size is stated as once, few or many, or as a class when expanded; others skip it.

clone size | D gene | J gene | V gene | CDR3 DNA | CDR3 protein
- | - | TRBJ2-7 | TRBV29-1 | TGCAGCGCCTGGACACCCTACGAGCAGTACTTC | CSAWTPYEQYF
few | - | TRBJ1-1 | TRBV27 | TGTGCCAGCTCCTCAGGGTTCCGCACTGAAGCTTTCTTT | CASSSGFRTEAFF
- | TRBD1 | TRBJ1-1 | TRBV12-3/TRBV12-4 | TGTGCCAGCAGTTTGACAGGGTCCACTGAAGCTTTCTTT | CASSLTGSTEAFF
- | TRBD1 | TRBJ1-1 | TRBV4-1 | TGCGCCAGCAGCCAAGGTCAGGGGGTCCCTAACACTGAAGCTTTCTTT | CASSQGQGVPNTEAFF
- | TRBD1 | TRBJ2-7 | TRBV6-5 | TGTGCCAGCACCTCGGACAGGGGTGGTTACGAGCAGTACTTC | CASTSDRGGYEQYF
- | - | TRBJ1-1 | TRBV28 | TGTGCCAGCAGCCGTTACCGTGAGGGGAACACTGAAGCTTTCTTT | CASSRYREGNTEAFF
- | - | TRBJ2-3 | TRBV6-6 | TGTGCCAGCAGTTACGGGCCTCCATTGGATACGCAGTATTTT | CASSYGPPLDTQYF
- | TRBD1 | TRBJ1-2 | TRBV5-1 | TGCGCCAGCAGCTTCGACAGGGGTGAACTCTATGGCTACACCTTC | CASSFDRGELYGYTF
- | TRBD1 | TRBJ1-6 | TRBV5-6 | TGTGCCAGCAGCCAACTAACAGGGGGGAATTCACCCCTCCACTTT | CASSQLTGGNSPLHF
- | TRBD2 | TRBJ2-1 | TRBV6-4 | TGTGCCAGCAGGTTGTCTAGCGGGAGTCGTTCCTACAATGAGCAGTTCTTC | CASRLSSGSRSYNEQFF
- | - | TRBJ2-3 | TRBV5-1 | TGCGCCAGCAGCTTGAGGGGGTATGAAACAGATACGCAGTATTTT | CASSLRGYETDTQYF
- | TRBD1 | TRBJ1-2 | TRBV25-1 | TGTGCCAGCAGTGAATCAGGGCAGGGGGTAACTAACTATGGCTACACCTTC | CASSESGQGVTNYGYTF
- | TRBD1 | TRBJ1-2 | TRBV25-1 | TGTGCCAGCAGAGGAATACGGACAGGGGGCGCCTATGGCTACACCTTC | CASRGIRTGGAYGYTF
few | TRBD2 | TRBJ2-1 | TRBV7-7 | TGTGCTAGCAGTCTTCTAGCGGGATCCGTGAGTGAGCAGTTCTTC | CASSLLAGSVSEQFF
- | TRBD2 | TRBJ2-1 | TRBV5-1 | TGCGCCAGCAGCCCAAGCGGGGCCTACAATGAGCAGTTCTTC | CASSPSGAYNEQFF
- | - | TRBJ2-5 | TRBV15 | TGTGCCACCAGCGTTCGAGCGACTACTTTGGGGGAGACCCAGTACTTC | CATSVRATTLGETQYF
- | TRBD2 | TRBJ2-7 | TRBV6-4 | TGTGCCAGCAGAGAGAGGACTAGCGGGATGAACGAGCAGTACTTC | CASRERTSGMNEQYF
- | TRBD1 | TRBJ1-6 | TRBV6-5 | TGTGCCTGTCCGGGACAGGGAGCTTCACCCCTCCACTTT | CACPGQGASPLHF
- | TRBD1 | TRBJ1-4 | TRBV25-1 | TGTGCCAGCAGTGAGCGGACAGGGAAGGATGAAAAACTGTTTTTT | CASSERTGKDEKLFF
- | TRBD2 | TRBJ2-1 | TRBV28 | TGTGCCAGCAGTTTAAACTCGGGACTAGCGGGAGGGTCCTACAATGAGCAGTTCTTC | CASSLNSGLAGGSYNEQFF
- | - | TRBJ2-3 | TRBV19 | TGTGCCAGTAGTACCCGACAGCGACCCGCCGGAGATACGCAGTATTTT | CASSTRQRPAGDTQYF
- | TRBD1 | TRBJ2-3 | TRBV19 | TGTGCCACGACAAAGAAGATCCACGGACAGGGTTGGATCACAGATACGCAGTATTTT | CATTKKIHGQGWITDTQYF
- | - | TRBJ1-5 | TRBV16 | TGTGCCAGCAGCTTTTCAATTAGCAATCAGCCCCAGCATTTT | CASSFSISNQPQHF
- | - | TRBJ2-7 | TRBV6-5 | TGTGCCAGCAGGTCCCCCTTCGGACTTAACGAGCAGTACTTC | CASRSPFGLNEQYF
- | - | TRBJ2-1 | TRBV29-1 | TGCAGCGTTGAAGACCAAATAATTGGGTCGGGAACCTACAATGAGCAGTTCTTC | CSVEDQIIGSGTYNEQFF
- | TRBD1 | TRBJ2-1 | TRBV30 | TGTGCCTGGAGTAATACAGGGGGCTTCGATGAGCAGTTCTTC | CAWSNTGGFDEQFF
- | - | TRBJ1-2 | TRBV5-1 | TGCGCCAGCAGCTTGTCCGATGGGGCAGAGGGCTACACCTTC | CASSLSDGAEGYTF
- | - | TRBJ1-4 | TRBV10-3 | TGTGCCATCAGTGTAGAGGGCGGAGGGGAAAAACTGTTTTTT | CAISVEGGGEKLFF
- | - | TRBJ2-7 | TRBV11-2 | TGTGCCAGCAGCAAGGGAGGTTACGAGCAGTACTTC | CASSKGGYEQYF
- | - | TRBJ2-7 | TRBV5-5 | TGTGCCAGCAGTCCCCCAAATAGCGGAAGCTCCTACGAGCAGTACTTC | CASSPPNSGSSYEQYF
- | TRBD2 | TRBJ2-7 | TRBV6-6 | TGTGCCAGCAGTCCCGGGACTAGCGGGAGGGTATCTCTGGGGGAGCAGTACTTC | CASSPGTSGRVSLGEQYF
- | TRBD1 | TRBJ2-7 | TRBV7-9 | TGTGCCAGCAGCTTTCCGGGACAGGGGAAAATATCCTACGAGCAGTACTTC | CASSFPGQGKISYEQYF
- | TRBD2 | TRBJ2-1 | TRBV7-2 | TGTGCCAGCAGCTTAGCGTGGCGTGGGACTAGCGGGAATCGAGAGCAGTTCTTC | CASSLAWRGTSGNREQFF
- | - | TRBJ1-5 | TRBV28 | TGTGCCAGCAGTTTACCGGGGTGGCAGCGCAATCAGCCCCAGCATTTT | CASSLPGWQRNQPQHF
- | TRBD1 | TRBJ1-5 | TRBV7-8 | TGTGCCAGCAGCTTTGGACAGGACAATCAGCCCCAGCATTTT | CASSFGQDNQPQHF
- | - | TRBJ1-2 | TRBV10-1 | TGCGCCAGCGGGCGCGGGGGGACCCTGGACGGCTACACCTTC | CASGRGGTLDGYTF
- | TRBD1 | TRBJ1-2 | TRBV5-4 | TGTGCCAGCAGCGACTACAGGGGTTTCTATGGCTACACCTTC | CASSDYRGFYGYTF
few | - | TRBJ1-6 | TRBV19 | TGTGCCAGTAGACGGACTTGGCAGAGCTCCTATAATTCACCCCTCCACTTT | CASRRTWQSSYNSPLHF
- | TRBD2 | TRBJ2-3 | TRBV10-1 | TGCGCCAGCAGTGATCCGGGTCGCGGGAGGGCCGATACGCAGTATTTT | CASSDPGRGRADTQYF
- | TRBD2 | TRBJ2-1 | TRBV9 | TGTGCCAGCAGCGTAGTTACTAGCGGTTGGGATGAGCAGTTCTTC | CASSVVTSGWDEQFF
- | TRBD1 | TRBJ1-5 | TRBV11-2 | TGTGCCAGCAGCTTGGGGACAGGGGGCCAGCCCCAGCATTTT | CASSLGTGGQPQHF
- | - | TRBJ1-2 | TRBV19 | TGTGCCAGTAGTATAGGAGATGGCTACACCTTC | CASSIGDGYTF
- | TRBD1 | TRBJ2-7 | TRBV2 | TGTGCCAGCAGGGCCGGGACAGGGTACGAGCAGTACTTC | CASRAGTGYEQYF
few | - | TRBJ2-2 | TRBV6-5 | TGTGCCAGCAGTTACCGAGGTTCCGGGGAGCTGTTTTTT | CASSYRGSGELFF
- | TRBD2 | TRBJ2-3 | TRBV12-5 | TGTGCTAGTGGTCCAGGGACTAGCGGGAGGAGGGATACGCAGTATTTT | CASGPGTSGRRDTQYF
- | - | TRBJ2-1 | TRBV5-4 | TGTGCCAGCAGCTTTCTTACGGATGAGCAGTTCTTC | CASSFLTDEQFF
- | TRBD1 | TRBJ1-1 | TRBV5-1 | TGCGCCAGCAGCCGGACCGGGACAGGGGGGTTCGGAGGCACTGAAGCTTTCTTT | CASSRTGTGGFGGTEAFF
- | TRBD1 | TRBJ2-7 | TRBV6-1 | TGTGCCAGCAGTGAACAGGGGGCCATGCCTACTCAGCAGTACTTC | CASSEQGAMPTQQYF
- | TRBD1 | TRBJ1-1 | TRBV3-1/TRBV3-2 | TGTGCCACGAGAAGGACAGGGAACAGGGGACGCACTGAAGCTTTCTTT | CATRRTGNRGRTEAFF
- | TRBD1 | TRBJ1-1 | TRBV6-5 | TGTGCCAGCACCCCTCAAAGGGGGCAAGAAGCTTTCTTT | CASTPQRGQEAFF
- | - | TRBJ2-5 | TRBV28 | TGTGCCAGCAGTTTTTTAACCAGGGCCCAAGAGACCCAGTACTTC | CASSFLTRAQETQYF
- | TRBD1 | TRBJ1-6 | TRBV5-1 | TGCGCCAGCAGGGGAGAGGGGACAGGGGATAATTCACCCCTCCACTTT | CASRGEGTGDNSPLHF
- | - | TRBJ2-3 | TRBV10-2 | TGCGCCAGCAGTGCTTCTAGCATGACGGATACGCAGTATTTT | CASSASSMTDTQYF
- | - | TRBJ2-1 | TRBV21-1 | TGTGCCAGCAGCCCCCCTGCCCCTAGGCGGGAGGGCGGAAAACATGAGCAGTTCTTC | CASSPPAPRREGGKHEQFF
- | TRBD1 | TRBJ1-1 | TRBV12-5 | TGTGCTAGTGGTTCCCAACAGGGGGCAGGGACTGAAGCTTTCTTT | CASGSQQGAGTEAFF
once | - | TRBJ1-1 | TRBV6-6 | TGTGCCAGCAGTCCAACTCTAACTAAACAGGGGAACACTGAAGCTTTCTTT | CASSPTLTKQGNTEAFF
many | - | TRBJ2-7 | TRBV7-9 | TGTGCCAGCAGTCGGGTCCCCGCCAACGAGCAGTACTTC | CASSRVPANEQYF
- | TRBD1 | TRBJ1-2 | TRBV2 | TGTGCCAGCAGGGGGAATAGTCCCGGGACAGGGGGTGTAGGCTATGGCTACACCTTC | CASRGNSPGTGGVGYGYTF